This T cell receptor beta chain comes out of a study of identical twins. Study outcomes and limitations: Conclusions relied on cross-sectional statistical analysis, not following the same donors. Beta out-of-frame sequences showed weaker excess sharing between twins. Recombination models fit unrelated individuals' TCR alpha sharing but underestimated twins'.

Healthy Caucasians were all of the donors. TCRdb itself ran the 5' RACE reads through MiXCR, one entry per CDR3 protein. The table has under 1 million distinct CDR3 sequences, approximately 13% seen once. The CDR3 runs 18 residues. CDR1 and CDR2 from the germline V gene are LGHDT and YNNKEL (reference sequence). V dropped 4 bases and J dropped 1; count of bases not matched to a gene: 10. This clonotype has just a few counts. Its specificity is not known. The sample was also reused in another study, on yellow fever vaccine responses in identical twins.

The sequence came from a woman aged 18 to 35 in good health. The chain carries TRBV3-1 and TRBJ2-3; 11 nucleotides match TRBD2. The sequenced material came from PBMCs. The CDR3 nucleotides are TGTGCCAGCAGCCTGCAAACCGGGACTAGCGGCCGCACAGATACGCAGTATTTT. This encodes CASSLQTGTSGRTDTQYF.